These T cell receptor beta chains were read from a single sample in a study of T-cell memory formation after mild COVID-19. Each CDR3 protein gets one entry after TCRdb re-called the 5' RACE reads with MiXCR. The sample holds roughly 110,000 distinct CDR3 sequences; over 13% are singletons and the top ten take around two fifths. Sequences were obtained from PBMCs or a T cell subset sorted from them (not recorded which). Receptor source: a man younger than 30 who had mild COVID-19 (a few samples of this study predate the infection). Cell type and time point are not known. The CDR3 runs from the conserved cysteine through the conserved F or W. A D gene is named only where the DNA matches it firmly. Clone size is given for some rows only: seen once, a few or many times, or a class if the clone is expanded.

14 | NA | TRBJ2-7 | TRBD2 | TRBV7-8 | CASSPLVAGGEQYF | TGTGCCAGCAGCCCTTTGGTAGCGGGGGGCGAGCAGTACTTC
13 | NA | TRBJ2-2 | NA | TRBV12-3/TRBV12-4 | CASSLGGHGELFF | TGTGCCAGCAGTTTAGGGGGCCACGGGGAGCTGTTTTTT
16 | few | TRBJ1-5 | TRBD1 | TRBV19 | CASSIGTASYNQPQHF | TGTGCCAGTAGTATTGGGACAGCGAGTTACAATCAGCCCCAGCATTTT
13 | NA | TRBJ1-4 | NA | TRBV29-1 | CSVDEDNGEKLFF | TGCAGCGTTGATGAGGATAATGGTGAAAAACTGTTTTTT
14 | NA | TRBJ2-2 | NA | TRBV30 | CAWSVLSKTGELFF | TGTGCCTGGAGTGTACTATCGAAGACTGGGGAGCTGTTTTTT
16 | many | TRBJ2-3 | TRBD2 | TRBV7-3 | CASSSAAGGITDTQYF | TGTGCCAGCAGCTCCGCCGCGGGGGGGATCACAGATACGCAGTATTTT
15 | few | TRBJ1-5 | NA | TRBV6-5 | CASSYSAGSNQPQHF | TGTGCCAGCAGTTACTCGGCCGGGAGCAATCAGCCCCAGCATTTT
19 | once | TRBJ2-6 | NA | TRBV12-5 | CASGDDSGTESSGANVLTF | TGTGCTAGTGGAGACGACTCCGGGACGGAGAGCTCTGGGGCCAACGTCCTGACTTTC
15 | NA | TRBJ2-1 | TRBD1 | TRBV12-3/TRBV12-4 | CASTYLGQLYNEQFF | TGTGCCAGCACCTACCTGGGACAGCTATACAATGAGCAGTTCTTC
15 | NA | TRBJ1-4 | NA | TRBV18 | CASSPPGRGREKLFF | TGTGCCAGCTCACCACCGGGACGGGGGAGAGAAAAACTGTTTTTT
15 | NA | TRBJ1-6 | NA | TRBV6-5 | CASSYSGQGSSPLHF | TGTGCCAGCAGTTACTCGGGTCAAGGGAGTTCACCCCTCCACTTT
15 | few | TRBJ2-3 | TRBD2 | TRBV4-1 | CASLAPGGSTDTQYF | TGCGCCTCCCTGGCCCCGGGGGGGAGCACAGATACGCAGTATTTT
13 | NA | TRBJ1-5 | NA | TRBV12-3/TRBV12-4 | CASSRTDGWPQHF | TGTGCCAGCAGCCGGACGGATGGATGGCCCCAGCATTTT
16 | many | TRBJ2-2 | NA | TRBV12-5 | CASGLTPKVGNGELFF | TGTGCTAGTGGTTTGACGCCGAAAGTGGGGAACGGGGAGCTGTTTTTT
17 | few | TRBJ2-1 | TRBD2 | TRBV7-2 | CASSSRLAGGHANEQFF | TGTGCCAGCAGCTCGAGACTAGCGGGGGGGCACGCCAATGAGCAGTTCTTC
13 | NA | TRBJ2-3 | NA | TRBV12-3/TRBV12-4 | CASRRVGTDTQYF | TGTGCCAGCAGACGAGTGGGCACAGATACGCAGTATTTT